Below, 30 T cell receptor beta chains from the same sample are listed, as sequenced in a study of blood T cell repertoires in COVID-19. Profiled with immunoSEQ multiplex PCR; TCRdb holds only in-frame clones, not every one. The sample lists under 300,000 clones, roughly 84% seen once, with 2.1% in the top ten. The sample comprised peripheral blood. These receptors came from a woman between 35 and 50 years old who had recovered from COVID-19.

The CDR3 is CASSVVGGAGDTQYF. As DNA, the CDR3 is TGTGCCAGCAGCGTAGTGGGGGGGGCTGGCGATACGCAGTATTTT. The chain carries TRBV9 and TRBJ2-3, with D possibly matching TRBD2 (7 bases). The CDR3 totals 15 residues. V was trimmed by 0 bases and J by 6 bases, leaving 14 bases between them. Germline CDR1 reads SGDLS; CDR2 reads YYNGEE.

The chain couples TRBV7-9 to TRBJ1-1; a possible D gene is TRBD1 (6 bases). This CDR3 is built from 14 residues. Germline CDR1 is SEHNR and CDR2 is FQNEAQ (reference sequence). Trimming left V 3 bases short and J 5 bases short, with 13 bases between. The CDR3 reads CASSLGAGRTEAFF. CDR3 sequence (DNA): TGTGCCAGCAGCTTGGGGGCAGGGCGGACTGAAGCTTTCTTT.

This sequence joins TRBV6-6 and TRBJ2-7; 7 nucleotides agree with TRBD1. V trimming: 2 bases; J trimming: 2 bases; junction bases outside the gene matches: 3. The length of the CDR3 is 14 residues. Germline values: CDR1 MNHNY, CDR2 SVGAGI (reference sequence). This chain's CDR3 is CASSYPGQTYEQYF. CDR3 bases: TGTGCCAGCAGTTACCCGGGACAGACCTACGAGCAGTACTTC.

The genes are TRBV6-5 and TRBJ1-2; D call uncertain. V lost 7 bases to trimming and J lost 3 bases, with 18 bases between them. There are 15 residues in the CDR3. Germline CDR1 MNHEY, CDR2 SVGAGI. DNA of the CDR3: TGTGCCAGCACCCGGACTCCTTCTAGGGACTATGGCTACACCTTC. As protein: CASTRTPSRDYGYTF.

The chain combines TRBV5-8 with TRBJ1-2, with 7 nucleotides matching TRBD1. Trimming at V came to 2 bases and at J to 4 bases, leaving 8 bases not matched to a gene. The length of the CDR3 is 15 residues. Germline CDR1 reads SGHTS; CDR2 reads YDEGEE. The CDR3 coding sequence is TGTGCCAGCAGCTTAACCGGGACAGCGGTCTATGGCTACACCTTC. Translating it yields CASSLTGTAVYGYTF.

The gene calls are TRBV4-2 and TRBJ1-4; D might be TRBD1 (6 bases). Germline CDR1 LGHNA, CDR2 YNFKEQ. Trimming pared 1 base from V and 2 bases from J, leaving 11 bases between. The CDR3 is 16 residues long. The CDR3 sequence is CASSQASQGTNEKLFF. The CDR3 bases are TGTGCCAGCAGCCAAGCGTCCCAGGGGACTAATGAAAAACTGTTTTTT.

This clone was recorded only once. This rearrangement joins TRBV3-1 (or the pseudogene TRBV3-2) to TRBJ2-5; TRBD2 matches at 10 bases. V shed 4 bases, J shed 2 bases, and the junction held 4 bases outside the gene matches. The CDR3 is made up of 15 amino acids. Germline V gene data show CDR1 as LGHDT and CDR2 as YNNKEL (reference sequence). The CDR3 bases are TGTGCCAGCAGCCTCCGGACTAGCGGACAAGAGACCCAGTACTTC. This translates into CASSLRTSGQETQYF.

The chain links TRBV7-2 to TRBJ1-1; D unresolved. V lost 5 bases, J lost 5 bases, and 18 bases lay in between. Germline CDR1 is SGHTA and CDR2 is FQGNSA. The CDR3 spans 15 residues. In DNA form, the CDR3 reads TGTGCCAGCAGCCCCCAAACGATTAGAGGGACTGAAGCTTTCTTT. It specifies CASSPQTIRGTEAFF.

Here the CDR3 reads CASSQDARGGYGYTF. In nucleotides, the CDR3 is TGCGCCAGCAGCCAAGACGCTCGAGGGGGTTATGGCTACACCTTC. This sequence joins TRBV4-3 and TRBJ1-2, with D perhaps TRBD1 (6 bases). The CDR3 is made up of 15 amino acids. V was trimmed by 0 bases and J by 5 bases, leaving 13 bases between them. The germline V gene has CDR1 LGHNA and CDR2 YSLEER.

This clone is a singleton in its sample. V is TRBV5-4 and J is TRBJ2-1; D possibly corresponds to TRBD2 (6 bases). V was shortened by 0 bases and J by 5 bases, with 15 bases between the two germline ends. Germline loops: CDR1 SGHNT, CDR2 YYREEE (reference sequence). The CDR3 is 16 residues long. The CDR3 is CASSLGSSRRDNEQFF. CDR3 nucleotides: TGTGCCAGCAGCTTGGGCTCCTCGCGGAGGGACAATGAGCAGTTCTTC.

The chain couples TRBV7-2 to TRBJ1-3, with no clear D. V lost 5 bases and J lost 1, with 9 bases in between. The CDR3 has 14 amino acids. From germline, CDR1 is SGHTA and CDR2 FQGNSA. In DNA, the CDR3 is TGTGCCAGCAGCCAGGATCGGTCTGGAAACACCATATATTTT. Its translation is CASSQDRSGNTIYF.

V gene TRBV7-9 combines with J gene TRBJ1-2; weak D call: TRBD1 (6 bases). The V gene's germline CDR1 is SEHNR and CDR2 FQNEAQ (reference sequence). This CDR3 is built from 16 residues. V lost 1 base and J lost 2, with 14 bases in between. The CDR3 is CASSLDMGAGNYGYTF. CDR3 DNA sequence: TGTGCCAGCAGCTTAGATATGGGGGCAGGGAACTATGGCTACACCTTC.

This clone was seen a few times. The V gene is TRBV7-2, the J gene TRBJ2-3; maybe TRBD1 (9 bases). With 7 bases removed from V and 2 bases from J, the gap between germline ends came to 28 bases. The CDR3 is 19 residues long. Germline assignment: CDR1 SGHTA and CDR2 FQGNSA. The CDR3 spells CASNRGGDRVYGPTDTQYF. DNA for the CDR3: TGTGCCAGCAACCGGGGGGGGGACAGGGTTTACGGTCCCACAGATACGCAGTATTTT. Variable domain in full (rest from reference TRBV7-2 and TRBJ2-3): GAGVSQSPSNKVTEKGKDVELRCDPISGHTALYWYRQSLGQGLEFLIYFQGNSAPDKSGLPSDRFSAERTGGSVSTLTIQRTQQEDSAVYLCASNRGGDRVYGPTDTQYFGPGTRLTVL.

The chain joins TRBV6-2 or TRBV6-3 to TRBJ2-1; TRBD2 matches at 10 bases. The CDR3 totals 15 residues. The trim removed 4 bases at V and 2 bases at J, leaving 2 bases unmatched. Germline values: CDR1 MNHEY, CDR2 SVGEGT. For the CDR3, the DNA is TGTGCCAGCAGTTTGAGCGGGAGGGCCTACAATGAGCAGTTCTTC. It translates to CASSLSGRAYNEQFF.

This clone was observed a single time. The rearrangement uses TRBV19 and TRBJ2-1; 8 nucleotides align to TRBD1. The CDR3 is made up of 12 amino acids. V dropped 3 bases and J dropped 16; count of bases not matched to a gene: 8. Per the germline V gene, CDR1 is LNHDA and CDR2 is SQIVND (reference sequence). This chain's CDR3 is CASSIGTGKLFF. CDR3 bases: TGTGCCAGTAGTATCGGGACAGGCAAGCTCTTCTTC.

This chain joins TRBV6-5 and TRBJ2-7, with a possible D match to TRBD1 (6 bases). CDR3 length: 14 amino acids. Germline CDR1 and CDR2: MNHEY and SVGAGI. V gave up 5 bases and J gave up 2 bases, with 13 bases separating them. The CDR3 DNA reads TGTGCCAGCAGTACTCAGACAGGCGCCTACGAGCAGTACTTC. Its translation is CASSTQTGAYEQYF.

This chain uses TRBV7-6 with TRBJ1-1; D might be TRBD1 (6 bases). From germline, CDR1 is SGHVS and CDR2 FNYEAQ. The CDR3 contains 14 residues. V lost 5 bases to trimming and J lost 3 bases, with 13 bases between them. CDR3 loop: CASSLFGQYTEAFF. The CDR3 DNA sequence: TGTGCCAGCAGCCTCTTCGGACAGTACACTGAAGCTTTCTTT.

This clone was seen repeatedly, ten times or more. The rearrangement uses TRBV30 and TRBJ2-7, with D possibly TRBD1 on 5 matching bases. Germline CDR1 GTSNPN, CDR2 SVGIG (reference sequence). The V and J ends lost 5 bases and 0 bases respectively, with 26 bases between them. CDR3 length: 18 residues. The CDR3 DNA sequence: TGTGCCTGGTCGGTACAGGTTGTGTACAGAACAAGCTCCTACGAGCAGTACTTC. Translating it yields CAWSVQVVYRTSSYEQYF. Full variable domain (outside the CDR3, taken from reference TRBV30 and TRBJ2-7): SQTIHQWPATLVQPVGSPLSLECTVEGTSNPNLYWYRQAAGRGLQLLFYSVGIGQISSEVPQNLSASRPQDRQFILSSKKLLLSDSGFYLCAWSVQVVYRTSSYEQYFGPGTRLTVT.

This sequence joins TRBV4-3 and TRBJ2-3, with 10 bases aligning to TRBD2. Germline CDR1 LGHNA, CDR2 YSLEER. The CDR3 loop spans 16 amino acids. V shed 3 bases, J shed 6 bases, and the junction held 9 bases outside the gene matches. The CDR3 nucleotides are TGCGCCAGCAGCCAGGCCCTAGCGGGGGCCCCCGATACGCAGTATTTT. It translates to CASSQALAGAPDTQYF.

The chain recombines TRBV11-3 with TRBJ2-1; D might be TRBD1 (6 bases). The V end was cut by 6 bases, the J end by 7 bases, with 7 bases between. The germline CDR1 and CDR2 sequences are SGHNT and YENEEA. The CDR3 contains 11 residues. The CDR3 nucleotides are TGTGCCAGCAGTCAGGGGAATGAGCAGTTCTTC. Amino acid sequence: CASSQGNEQFF.

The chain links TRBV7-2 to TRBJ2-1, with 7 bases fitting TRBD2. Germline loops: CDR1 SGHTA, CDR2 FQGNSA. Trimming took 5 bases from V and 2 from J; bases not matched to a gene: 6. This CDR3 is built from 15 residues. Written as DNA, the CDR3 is TGTGCCAGCAGCCCTGCCGGGAGGACCTACAATGAGCAGTTCTTC. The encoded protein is CASSPAGRTYNEQFF.

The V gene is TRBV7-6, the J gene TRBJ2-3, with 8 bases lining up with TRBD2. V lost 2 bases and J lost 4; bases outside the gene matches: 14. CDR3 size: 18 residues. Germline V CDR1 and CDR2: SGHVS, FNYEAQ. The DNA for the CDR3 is TGTGCCAGCAGCTTATTCCCCCCCACGGGGGGGTTCGCAGATACGCAGTATTTT. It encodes CASSLFPPTGGFADTQYF.

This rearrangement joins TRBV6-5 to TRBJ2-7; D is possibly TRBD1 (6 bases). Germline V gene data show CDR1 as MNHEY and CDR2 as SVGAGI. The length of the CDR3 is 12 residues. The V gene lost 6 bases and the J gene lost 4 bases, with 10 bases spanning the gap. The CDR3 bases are TGTGCCAGCAGCCCCAGGGGTTACGAGCAGTACTTC. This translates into CASSPRGYEQYF.

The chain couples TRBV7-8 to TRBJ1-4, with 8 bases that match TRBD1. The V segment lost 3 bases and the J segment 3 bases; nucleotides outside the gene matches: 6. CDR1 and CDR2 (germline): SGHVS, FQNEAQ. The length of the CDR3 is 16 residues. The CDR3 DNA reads TGTGCCAGCAGCTTTTGGACAGGGTCTGCTAATGAAAAACTGTTTTTT. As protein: CASSFWTGSANEKLFF. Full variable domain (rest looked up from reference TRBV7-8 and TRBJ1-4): GAGVSQSPRYKVAKRGQDVALRCDPISGHVSLFWYQQALGQGPEFLTYFQNEAQLDKSGLPSDRFFAERPEGSVSTLKIQRTQQEDSAVYLCASSFWTGSANEKLFFGSGTQLSVL.

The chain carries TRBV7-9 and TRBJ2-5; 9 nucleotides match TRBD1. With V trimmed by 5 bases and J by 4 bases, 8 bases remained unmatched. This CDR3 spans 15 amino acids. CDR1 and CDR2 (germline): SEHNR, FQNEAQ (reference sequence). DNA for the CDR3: TGTGCCAGCAGCCCAAGGGGACAGGGTATAGAGACCCAGTACTTC. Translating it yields CASSPRGQGIETQYF.

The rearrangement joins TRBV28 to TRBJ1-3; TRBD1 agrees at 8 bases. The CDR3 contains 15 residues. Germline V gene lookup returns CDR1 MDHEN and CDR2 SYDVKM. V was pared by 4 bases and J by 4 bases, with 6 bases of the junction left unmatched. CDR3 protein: CASSSSGGTGNTIYF. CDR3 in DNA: TGTGCCAGCAGTTCCTCAGGGGGCACGGGAAACACCATATATTTT.

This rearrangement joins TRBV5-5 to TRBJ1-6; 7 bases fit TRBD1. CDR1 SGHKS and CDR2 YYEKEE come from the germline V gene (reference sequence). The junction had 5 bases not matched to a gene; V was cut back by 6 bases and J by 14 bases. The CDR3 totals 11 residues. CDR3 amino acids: CASTGQATLHF. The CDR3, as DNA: TGTGCCAGCACCGGACAGGCTACCCTCCACTTT.

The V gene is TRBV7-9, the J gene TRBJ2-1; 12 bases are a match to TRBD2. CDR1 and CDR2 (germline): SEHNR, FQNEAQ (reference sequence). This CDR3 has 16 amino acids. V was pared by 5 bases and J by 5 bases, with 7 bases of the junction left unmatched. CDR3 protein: CASSPSTSGGHNEQFF. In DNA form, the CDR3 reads TGTGCCAGCAGCCCATCGACTAGCGGGGGCCACAATGAGCAGTTCTTC.

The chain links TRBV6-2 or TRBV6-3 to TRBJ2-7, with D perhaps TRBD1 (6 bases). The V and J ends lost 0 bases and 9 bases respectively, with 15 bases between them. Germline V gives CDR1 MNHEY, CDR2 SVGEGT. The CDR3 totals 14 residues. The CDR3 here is CASSYSRDTPGQYF. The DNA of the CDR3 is TGTGCCAGCAGTTACTCTCGGGACACCCCGGGGCAGTACTTC.

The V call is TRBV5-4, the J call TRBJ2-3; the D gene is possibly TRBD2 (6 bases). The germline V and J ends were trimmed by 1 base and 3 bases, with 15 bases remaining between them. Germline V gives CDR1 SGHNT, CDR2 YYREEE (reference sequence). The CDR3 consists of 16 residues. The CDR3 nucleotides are TGTGCCAGCAGCTTGCGAGGTAGCGGATCAACAGATACGCAGTATTTT. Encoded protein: CASSLRGSGSTDTQYF.